The 9 T cell receptor beta chains below were found in one sample sequenced in a study of blood T cell repertoires in COVID-19. Assay used: immunoSEQ multiplex PCR; TCRdb lists only in-frame clones, some missing. This sample has around 390,000 clones, with just under 90% found just once. The sequencing input was PBMCs or T cells enriched from blood (not recorded which). The receptor set was obtained from a woman aged 50 to 65 who had recovered from COVID-19.

This clone was observed a few times. The chain joins TRBV7-6 to TRBJ2-1, with 8 bases fitting TRBD2. Germline CDR1 and CDR2: SGHVS and FNYEAQ. The ends lost 2 bases at V and 5 bases at J; junction bases unmatched: 8. The CDR3 runs to 16 residues. The CDR3 spells CASSLFPGGADNEQFF. The CDR3 DNA follows: TGTGCCAGCAGCTTATTTCCCGGGGGGGCCGACAATGAGCAGTTCTTC.

CDR3 in amino acids: CASWRLSNNYGYTF. Written as DNA, the CDR3 is TGTGCCAGCTGGCGACTGAGTAATAACTATGGCTACACCTTC. J is TRBJ1-2 and V is TRBV2, with D unclear. The ends were cut back, 8 bases at V and 1 base at J, with 14 bases in the middle. CDR3 size: 14 residues. Germline V gene sequence: CDR1 SNHLY, CDR2 FYNNEI.

This chain links TRBV5-1 with TRBJ2-3; the D gene is possibly TRBD1 (5 bases). V gave up 7 bases and J gave up 4 bases, with 10 bases separating them. Germline CDR1 is SGHRS and CDR2 is YFSETQ. The CDR3 loop spans 12 amino acids. In DNA, the CDR3 is TGCGCCAGCTGTGGGGCCCCAGATACGCAGTATTTT. Translated, it gives CASCGAPDTQYF.

This clone occurred once. V gene TRBV20-1 combines with J gene TRBJ2-6, with no clear D. V dropped 3 bases and J dropped 0 bases, with 12 bases sitting between them. The CDR3 covers 16 residues. CDR1 DFQATT and CDR2 SNEGSKA come from the germline V gene (reference sequence). CDR3 sequence reads: CSASLRLYSGANVLTF. DNA of the CDR3: TGCAGTGCTAGTCTCAGGCTTTACTCTGGGGCCAACGTCCTGACTTTC.

V and J are TRBV6-2 or TRBV6-3 and TRBJ2-1, with D uncertain. The V end lost 6 bases, the J end lost 3 bases, and 15 bases lay between the germline ends. CDR1 MNHEY and CDR2 SVGEGT come from the germline V gene. This CDR3 has 15 amino acids. CDR3 sequence (DNA): TGTGCCAGCAGCCCCAGTCGCAGGTTCTACAATGAGCAGTTCTTC. Protein product: CASSPSRRFYNEQFF.

The rearrangement joins TRBV7-9 to TRBJ1-2; D is ambiguous. The germline CDR1 and CDR2 sequences are SEHNR and FQNEAQ (reference sequence). The length of the CDR3 is 13 residues. Deletions cut 1 base from V and 0 bases from J, with 3 bases between. CDR3 nucleotides: TGTGCCAGCAGCTTAGTATCTAACTATGGCTACACCTTC. This codes for CASSLVSNYGYTF.

This sequence joins TRBV2 and TRBJ1-5; a possible D gene is TRBD1 (5 bases). Trimming took off 7 bases at V and 5 bases at J, with 9 bases between the two ends. The CDR3 covers 12 residues. CDR1 and CDR2 from the germline V gene are SNHLY and FYNNEI. CDR3 DNA: TGTGCCAGCACGGGAGGGGATCAGCCCCAGCATTTT. Protein: CASTGGDQPQHF.

This chain uses TRBV12-3 or TRBV12-4 with TRBJ2-4, with D unclear. The CDR3 totals 11 residues. The V end lost 3 bases, the J end lost 11 bases, and 8 bases lay between the germline ends. Here the CDR3 reads CASSFSSFQYF. CDR3 nucleotides: TGTGCCAGCAGTTTCTCTTCGTTTCAGTACTTC.

The chain uses TRBV5-1 and TRBJ2-5, with 12 bases aligning to TRBD2. Losses at the gene ends were 3 bases for V and 4 bases for J; bases not matched to a gene: 10. The CDR3 has 17 amino acids. CDR1 SGHRS and CDR2 YFSETQ come from the germline V gene. The CDR3 nucleotides are TGCGCCAGCAGCTCAGGACTAGCGGGGAGATTCGGAGAGACCCAGTACTTC. Translating gives CASSSGLAGRFGETQYF.